The TCR beta chain described here comes from a study of blood T cell repertoires in COVID-19. The wider study: The origin of the acute and convalescent COVID-19 samples was the United States, Italy and Spain. From T cells, B-cell-depleted T cells, or PBMCs came the material, which was cDNA or gDNA.

Germline-derived CDR1 and CDR2 are SGHAT and FQNNGV. After removal of 6 bases from V and 0 bases from J, the junction contained 6 bases not matched to a gene. CDR3 size: 17 residues. In the source study's methods: Reference gene primer amplification in the assay estimated nucleated cell counts. Clones were sequenced by immunoSEQ multiplex PCR, and TCRdb holds only the in-frame ones, with some missing. That table supplies the V and J calls and clone size; D and trimming were determined from the DNA. Of fewer than 200,000 clones listed, roughly nine tenths were seen once; the top ten hold around 20%. This TCR derives from a man aged 65 to 85 with active or convalescent COVID-19. The source material was peripheral blood. The chain couples TRBV11-2 to TRBJ2-2; TRBD2 agrees at 11 bases. As DNA, the CDR3 is TGTGCCAGCAGGGAACCGACTAGCGGGGCGAACACCGGGGAGCTGTTTTTT. It yields the protein CASREPTSGANTGELFF.